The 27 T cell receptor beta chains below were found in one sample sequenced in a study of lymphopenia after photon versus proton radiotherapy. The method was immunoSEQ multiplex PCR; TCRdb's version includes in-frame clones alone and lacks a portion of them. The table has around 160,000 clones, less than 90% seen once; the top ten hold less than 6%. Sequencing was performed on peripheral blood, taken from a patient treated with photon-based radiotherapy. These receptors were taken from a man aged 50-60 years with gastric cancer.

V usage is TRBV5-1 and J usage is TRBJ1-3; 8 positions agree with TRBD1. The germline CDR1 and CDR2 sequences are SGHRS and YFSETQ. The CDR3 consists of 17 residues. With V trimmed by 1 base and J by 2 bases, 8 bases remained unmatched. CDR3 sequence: CASSLTPGQVAGNTIYF. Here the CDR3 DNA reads TGCGCCAGCAGCTTGACCCCGGGACAGGTAGCTGGAAACACCATATATTTT.

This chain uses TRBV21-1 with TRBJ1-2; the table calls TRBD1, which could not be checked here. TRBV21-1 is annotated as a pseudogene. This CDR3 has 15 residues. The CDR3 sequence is CASRFRNRGDYGYTF. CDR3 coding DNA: TGTGCCAGCAGGTTTAGGAACAGGGGGGATTATGGCTACACCTTC.

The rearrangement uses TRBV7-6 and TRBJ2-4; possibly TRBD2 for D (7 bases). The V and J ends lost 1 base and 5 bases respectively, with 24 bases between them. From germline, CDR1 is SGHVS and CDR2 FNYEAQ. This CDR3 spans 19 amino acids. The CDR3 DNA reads TGTGCCAGCAGCTTAGGAGGGTGGCTGCGGGGGCCCTTCCAAAACATTCAGTACTTC. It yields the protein CASSLGGWLRGPFQNIQYF.

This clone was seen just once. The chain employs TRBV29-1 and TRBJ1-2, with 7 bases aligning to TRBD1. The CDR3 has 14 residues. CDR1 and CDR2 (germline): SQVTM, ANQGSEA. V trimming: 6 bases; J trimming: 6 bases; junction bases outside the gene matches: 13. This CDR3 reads CSVRGTASEDGYTF. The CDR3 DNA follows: TGCAGCGTGCGCGGGACAGCGTCCGAAGATGGCTACACCTTC.

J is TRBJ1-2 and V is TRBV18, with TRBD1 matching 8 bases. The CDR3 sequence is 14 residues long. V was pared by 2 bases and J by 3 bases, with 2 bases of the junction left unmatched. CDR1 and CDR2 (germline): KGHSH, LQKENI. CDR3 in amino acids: CASSPMDRDYGYTF. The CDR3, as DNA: TGTGCCAGCTCACCAATGGACAGGGACTATGGCTACACCTTC.

The CDR3 DNA follows: TGTGCCAGCAGTACCCCTACAGGGGCCCCCTACGAGCAGTACTTC. This encodes CASSTPTGAPYEQYF. The rearrangement uses TRBV28 and TRBJ2-7; 7 bases match TRBD1. The CDR3 extends over 15 amino acids. The V segment lost 5 bases and the J segment 2 bases; nucleotides outside the gene matches: 9. Germline CDR1 reads MDHEN; CDR2 reads SYDVKM.

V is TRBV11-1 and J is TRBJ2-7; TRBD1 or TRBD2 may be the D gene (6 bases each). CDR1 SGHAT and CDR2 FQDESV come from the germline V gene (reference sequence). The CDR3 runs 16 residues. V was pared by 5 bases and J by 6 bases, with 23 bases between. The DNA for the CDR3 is TGTGCCAGCAGCCCAAAAGGAGGGGGTCAGACCAGCGAGCAGTACTTC. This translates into CASSPKGGGQTSEQYF.

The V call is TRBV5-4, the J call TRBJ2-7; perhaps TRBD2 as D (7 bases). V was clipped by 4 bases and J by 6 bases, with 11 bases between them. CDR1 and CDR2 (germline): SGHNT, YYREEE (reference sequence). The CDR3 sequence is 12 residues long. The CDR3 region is CASSAGAREQYF. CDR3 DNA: TGTGCCAGCAGCGCGGGGGCCCGCGAGCAGTACTTC.

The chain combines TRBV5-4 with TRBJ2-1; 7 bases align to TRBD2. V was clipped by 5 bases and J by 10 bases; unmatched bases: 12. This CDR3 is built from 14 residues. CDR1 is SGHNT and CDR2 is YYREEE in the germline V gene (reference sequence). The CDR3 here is CASSPPQREREQFF. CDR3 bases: TGTGCCAGCAGTCCCCCCCAGCGGGAAAGGGAGCAGTTCTTC. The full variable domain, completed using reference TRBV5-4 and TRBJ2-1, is ETGVTQSPTHLIKTRGQQVTLRCSSQSGHNTVSWYQQALGQGPQFIFQYYREEENGRGNFPPRFSGLQFPNYSSELNVNALELDDSALYLCASSPPQREREQFFGPGTRLTVL.

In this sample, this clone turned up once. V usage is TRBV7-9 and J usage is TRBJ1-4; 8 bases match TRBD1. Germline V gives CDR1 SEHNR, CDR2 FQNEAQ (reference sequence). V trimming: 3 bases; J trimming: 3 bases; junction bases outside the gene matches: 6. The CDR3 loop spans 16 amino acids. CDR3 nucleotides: TGTGCCAGCAGCTTGGACAGGGTAGATGCTAATGAAAAACTGTTTTTT. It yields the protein CASSLDRVDANEKLFF.

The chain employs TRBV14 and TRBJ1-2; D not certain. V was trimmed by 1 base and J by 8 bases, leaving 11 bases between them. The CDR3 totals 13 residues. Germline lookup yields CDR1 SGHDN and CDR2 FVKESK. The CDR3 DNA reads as TGTGCCAGCAGCCAAGTTCTGACGGGGGGCTACACCTTC. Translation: CASSQVLTGGYTF.

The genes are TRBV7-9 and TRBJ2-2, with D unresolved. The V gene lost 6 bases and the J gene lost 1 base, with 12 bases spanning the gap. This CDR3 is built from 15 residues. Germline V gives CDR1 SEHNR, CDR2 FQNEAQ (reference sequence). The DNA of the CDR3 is TGTGCCAGCAGTGAACGCTGGCGGAACACCGGGGAGCTGTTTTTT. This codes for CASSERWRNTGELFF.

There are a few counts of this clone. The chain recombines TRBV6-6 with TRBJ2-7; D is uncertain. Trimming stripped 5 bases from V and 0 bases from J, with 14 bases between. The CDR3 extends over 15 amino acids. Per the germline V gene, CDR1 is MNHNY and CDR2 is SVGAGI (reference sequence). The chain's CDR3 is CASSPRHQVSYEQYF. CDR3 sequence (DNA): TGTGCCAGCAGTCCCCGACATCAAGTCTCCTACGAGCAGTACTTC.

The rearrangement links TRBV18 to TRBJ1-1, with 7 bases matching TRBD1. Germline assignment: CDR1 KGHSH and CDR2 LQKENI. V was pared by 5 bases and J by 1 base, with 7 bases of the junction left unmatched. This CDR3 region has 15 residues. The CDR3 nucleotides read TGTGCCAGCTCAGCCTTCCAGGGGGAGAACACTGAAGCTTTCTTT. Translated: CASSAFQGENTEAFF. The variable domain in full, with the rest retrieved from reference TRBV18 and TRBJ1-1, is NAGVMQNPRHLVRRRGQEARLRCSPMKGHSHVYWYRQLPEEGLKFMVYLQKENIIDESGMPKERFSAEFPKEGPSILRIQQVVRGDSAAYFCASSAFQGENTEAFFGQGTRLTVV.

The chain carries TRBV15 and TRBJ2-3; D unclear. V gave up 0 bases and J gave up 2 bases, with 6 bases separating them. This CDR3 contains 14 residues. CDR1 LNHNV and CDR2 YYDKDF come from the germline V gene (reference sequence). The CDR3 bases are TGTGCCACCAGCAGAGATATCGTCACAGATACGCAGTATTTT. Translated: CATSRDIVTDTQYF. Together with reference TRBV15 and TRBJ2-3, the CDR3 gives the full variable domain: DAMVIQNPRYQVTQFGKPVTLSCSQTLNHNVMYWYQQKSSQAPKLLFHYYDKDFNNEADTPDNFQSRRPNTSFCFLDIRSPGLGDTAMYLCATSRDIVTDTQYFGPGTRLTVL.

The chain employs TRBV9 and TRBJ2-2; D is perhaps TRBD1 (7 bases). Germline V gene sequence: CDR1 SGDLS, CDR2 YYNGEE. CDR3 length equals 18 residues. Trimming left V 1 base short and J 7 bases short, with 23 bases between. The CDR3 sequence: CASSVSSGRRQGHGELFF. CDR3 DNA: TGTGCCAGCAGCGTATCTTCTGGGAGGAGACAGGGACACGGGGAGCTGTTTTTT.

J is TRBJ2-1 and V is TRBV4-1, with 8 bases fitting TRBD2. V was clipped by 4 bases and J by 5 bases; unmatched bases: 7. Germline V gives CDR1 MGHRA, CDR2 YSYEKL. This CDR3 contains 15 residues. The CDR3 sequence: CASSRRDSGDNEQFF. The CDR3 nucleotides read TGCGCCAGCAGCCGTCGTGATAGCGGGGACAATGAGCAGTTCTTC.

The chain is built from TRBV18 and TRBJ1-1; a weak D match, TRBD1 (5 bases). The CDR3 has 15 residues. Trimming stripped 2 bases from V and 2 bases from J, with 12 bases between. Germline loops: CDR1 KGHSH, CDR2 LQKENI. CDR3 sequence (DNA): TGTGCCAGCTCACCAATCGGGGCAATAAACACTGAAGCTTTCTTT. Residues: CASSPIGAINTEAFF.

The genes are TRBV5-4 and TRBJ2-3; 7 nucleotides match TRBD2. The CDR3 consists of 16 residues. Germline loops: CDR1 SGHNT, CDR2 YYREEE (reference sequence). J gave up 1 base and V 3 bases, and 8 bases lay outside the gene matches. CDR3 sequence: CASSSGGGVGTDTQYF. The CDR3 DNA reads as TGTGCCAGCAGCTCCGGGGGAGGGGTCGGCACAGATACGCAGTATTTT.

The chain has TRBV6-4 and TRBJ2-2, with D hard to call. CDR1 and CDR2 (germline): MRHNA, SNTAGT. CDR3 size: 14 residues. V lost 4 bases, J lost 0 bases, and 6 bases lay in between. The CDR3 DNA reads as TGTGCCAGCAGTGCCTCGACGAACACCGGGGAGCTGTTTTTT. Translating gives CASSASTNTGELFF.

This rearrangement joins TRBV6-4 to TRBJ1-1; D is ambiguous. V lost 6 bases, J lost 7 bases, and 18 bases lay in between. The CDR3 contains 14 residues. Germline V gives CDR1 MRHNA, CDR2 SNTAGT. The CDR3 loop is CASRSHGLGSEAFF. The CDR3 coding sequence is TGTGCCAGCAGGAGTCACGGCCTGGGGAGTGAAGCTTTCTTT.

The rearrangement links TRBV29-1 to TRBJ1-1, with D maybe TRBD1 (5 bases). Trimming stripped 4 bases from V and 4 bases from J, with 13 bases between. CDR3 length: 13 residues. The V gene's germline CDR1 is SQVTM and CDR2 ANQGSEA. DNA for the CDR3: TGCAGCGTTGCTGAGGGCGGGGGCACTGAAGCTTTCTTT. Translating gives CSVAEGGGTEAFF. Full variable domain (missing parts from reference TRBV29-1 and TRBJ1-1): SAVISQKPSRDICQRGTSLTIQCQVDSQVTMMFWYRQQPGQSLTLIATANQGSEATYESGFVIDKFPISRPNLTFSTLTVSNMSPEDSSIYLCSVAEGGGTEAFFGQGTRLTVV.

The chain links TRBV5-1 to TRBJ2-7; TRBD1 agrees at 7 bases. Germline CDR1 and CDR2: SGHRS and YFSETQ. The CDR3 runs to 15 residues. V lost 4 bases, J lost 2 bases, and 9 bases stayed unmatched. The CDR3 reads CASSPRQGNPYEQYF. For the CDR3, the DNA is TGCGCCAGCAGCCCTCGACAGGGAAATCCCTACGAGCAGTACTTC.

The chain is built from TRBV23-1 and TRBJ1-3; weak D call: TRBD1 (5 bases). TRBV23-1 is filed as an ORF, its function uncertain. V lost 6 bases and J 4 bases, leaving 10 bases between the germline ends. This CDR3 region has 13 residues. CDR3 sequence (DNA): TGCGCCAGCAGCCCACAGGCCGGAAACACCATATATTTT. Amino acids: CASSPQAGNTIYF.

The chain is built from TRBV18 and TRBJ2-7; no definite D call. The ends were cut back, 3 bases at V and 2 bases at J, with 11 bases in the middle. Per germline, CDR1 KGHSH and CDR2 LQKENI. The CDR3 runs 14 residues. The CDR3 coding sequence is TGTGCCAGCTCACCCGGACGGGCCCCCTACGAGCAGTACTTC. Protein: CASSPGRAPYEQYF.

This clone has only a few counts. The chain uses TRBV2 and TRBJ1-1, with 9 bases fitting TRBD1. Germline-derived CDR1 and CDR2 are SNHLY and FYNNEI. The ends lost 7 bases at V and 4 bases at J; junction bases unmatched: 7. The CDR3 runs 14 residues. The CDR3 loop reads CASISRDRVTEAFF. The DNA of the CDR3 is TGTGCCAGCATTTCCCGGGACAGGGTCACTGAAGCTTTCTTT.

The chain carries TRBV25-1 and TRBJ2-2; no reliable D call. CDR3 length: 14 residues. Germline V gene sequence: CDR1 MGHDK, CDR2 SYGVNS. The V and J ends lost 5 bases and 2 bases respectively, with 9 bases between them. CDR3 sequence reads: CASSPHDNTGELFF. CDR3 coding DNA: TGTGCCAGCAGTCCCCACGATAACACCGGGGAGCTGTTTTTT.